These 16 T cell receptor beta chains originate from one sample sequenced in a study of blood T cell repertoires in COVID-19. The table came from immunoSEQ multiplex PCR; TCRdb's copy has only in-frame clones and leaves some out. The sample has 450,000 or so clones; 90% are singletons. Sequences were obtained from PBMCs or T cells enriched from blood (not recorded which). The receptors shown here come from a man aged 18 to 29 who had recovered from COVID-19.

This rearrangement joins TRBV2 to TRBJ2-7; 7 bases are a match to TRBD2. This CDR3 spans 15 amino acids. Germline-derived CDR1 and CDR2 are SNHLY and FYNNEI. V shed 4 bases and J 7 bases; nucleotides not matched to a gene: 13. The DNA of the CDR3 is TGTGCCAGCAGTGCGTCTAGCGGATTCCCGGGAGAGCAGTACTTC. It yields the protein CASSASSGFPGEQYF.

This clone was seen only once. The V and J genes are TRBV18 and TRBJ2-1, with TRBD1 as a possible D gene (5 bases). CDR3 size: 15 residues. Germline V gene data show CDR1 as KGHSH and CDR2 as LQKENI. The V and J ends lost 6 bases and 0 bases respectively, with 12 bases between them. The CDR3 DNA reads as TGTGCCAGCTCGCACACAGGTTTCTCCTACAATGAGCAGTTCTTC. Its translation: CASSHTGFSYNEQFF.

The rearrangement uses TRBV27 and TRBJ1-1, with 10 bases matching TRBD1. V shed 5 bases and J 11 bases; nucleotides not matched to a gene: 8. This CDR3 contains 13 residues. Germline V gene data show CDR1 as MNHEY and CDR2 as SMNVEV (reference sequence). The CDR3 DNA sequence: TGTGCCAGCAGTAGACAGGGGGCGTGGAATGCTTTCTTT. Its protein is CASSRQGAWNAFF.

The chain carries TRBV28 and TRBJ2-7; 8 nucleotides match TRBD2. The CDR3 sequence is 16 residues long. The trim removed 1 base at V and 6 bases at J, leaving 11 bases unmatched. Germline CDR1 MDHEN, CDR2 SYDVKM. CDR3 DNA: TGTGCCAGCAGTTTATTCTCGGGGGGGGAGACGGGCGAGCAGTACTTC. Amino acids: CASSLFSGGETGEQYF.

The V and J genes are TRBV6-5 and TRBJ2-7, with D hard to call. CDR1 and CDR2 (germline): MNHEY, SVGAGI. The CDR3 runs 11 residues. V dropped 8 bases and J dropped 2 bases, with 7 bases sitting between them. The CDR3 region has the DNA TGTGCCAGCGCAGATACCTACGAGCAGTACTTC. This encodes CASADTYEQYF.

The chain links TRBV11-3 to TRBJ2-2, with 14 bases matching TRBD2. After removal of 4 bases from V and 3 bases from J, the junction contained 10 bases not matched to a gene. The CDR3 is 19 amino acids. CDR1 and CDR2 from the germline V gene are SGHNT and YENEEA. CDR3 amino acids: CASSSRTSGRIGDTGELFF. The CDR3 region has the DNA TGTGCCAGCAGCTCCCGGACTAGCGGGAGGATCGGGGACACCGGGGAGCTGTTTTTT.

The chain couples TRBV4-1 to TRBJ2-5; a weak D match, TRBD2 (5 bases). Germline V gene data show CDR1 as MGHRA and CDR2 as YSYEKL. The CDR3 contains 15 residues. V gave up 0 bases and J gave up 4 bases, with 12 bases separating them. Written as DNA, the CDR3 is TGCGCCAGCAGCCAAGATGGGCTAGCAGGAGAGACCCAGTACTTC. As protein: CASSQDGLAGETQYF.

The chain couples TRBV4-1 to TRBJ2-2; 12 bases fit TRBD2. The J segment lost 4 bases and the V segment lost 3 bases, leaving 9 bases of the junction unmatched. The CDR3 length is 18 residues. Germline CDR1 is MGHRA and CDR2 is YSYEKL. For the CDR3, the DNA is TGCGCCAGCAGCCACTCCACGACTAGCGGGAGTCTCACCGGGGAGCTGTTTTTT. Its translation: CASSHSTTSGSLTGELFF.

The chain recombines TRBV27 with TRBJ1-1, with 8 bases fitting TRBD1. Trimming at V came to 5 bases and at J to 6 bases, leaving 8 bases not matched to a gene. Germline loops: CDR1 MNHEY, CDR2 SMNVEV (reference sequence). This CDR3 is 14 amino acids long. This chain's CDR3 is CASSHRQGSAEAFF. DNA for the CDR3: TGTGCCAGCAGTCATAGACAGGGGTCCGCTGAAGCTTTCTTT.

This clone was detected only a few times. Other DNA sequences within the sample encode an identical CDR3. V usage is TRBV9 and J usage is TRBJ2-1; unclear D gene. V shed 0 bases and J shed 4 bases, with 5 bases lying between them. CDR3 size: 13 residues. From germline, CDR1 is SGDLS and CDR2 YYNGEE. This CDR3 reads CASSVDSYNEQFF. As DNA, the CDR3 is TGTGCCAGCAGCGTAGATTCTTACAATGAGCAGTTCTTC.

The chain recombines TRBV5-1 with TRBJ2-7, with TRBD1 identical over 11 bases. Per germline, CDR1 SGHRS and CDR2 YFSETQ. The junction had 10 bases not matched to a gene; V was cut back by 0 bases and J by 5 bases. This CDR3 is built from 17 residues. This chain's CDR3 is CASSLGFRGTGGNEQYF. Here the CDR3 DNA reads TGCGCCAGCAGCTTGGGTTTCAGGGGGACAGGGGGAAACGAGCAGTACTTC.

The V call is TRBV2, the J call TRBJ1-2, with TRBD1 matching 10 bases. The V segment lost 6 bases and the J segment 7 bases; nucleotides outside the gene matches: 11. CDR3 length equals 15 residues. Looked up from germline, CDR1 is SNHLY and CDR2 is FYNNEI. Here the CDR3 reads CASSQTLRQGAGYTF. The DNA for the CDR3 is TGTGCCAGCAGCCAAACTCTAAGACAGGGGGCTGGCTACACCTTC.

V and J are TRBV28 and TRBJ1-2, with no clear D. The V gene's germline CDR1 is MDHEN and CDR2 SYDVKM. Trimming took off 7 bases at V and 5 bases at J, with 14 bases between the two ends. The CDR3 loop spans 13 amino acids. The CDR3 DNA sequence: TGTGCCAGCACTAGATCGGCCTCTTATGGCTACACCTTC. Translation gives CASTRSASYGYTF.

The chain carries TRBV5-1 and TRBJ1-3, with D possibly TRBD1 on 6 matching bases. Trimming took 2 bases from V and 1 from J, leaving 13 bases between them. Germline CDR1 SGHRS, CDR2 YFSETQ. The CDR3 covers 16 residues. CDR3 DNA sequence: TGCGCCAGCAGCTTCGGGGGGCTAGCTTCTGGAAACACCATATATTTT. It encodes CASSFGGLASGNTIYF.

This chain uses TRBV28 with TRBJ1-6; the match to TRBD1 covers 7 bases. V shed 7 bases and J 3 bases; nucleotides not matched to a gene: 9. The CDR3 is 16 amino acids. Germline V lookup: CDR1 MDHEN, CDR2 SYDVKM. The CDR3 nucleotides read TGTGCCAGCATCACGGGGACAGACTTCTATAATTCACCCCTCCACTTT. Protein product: CASITGTDFYNSPLHF.

This chain joins TRBV6-1 and TRBJ2-1; D perhaps matches TRBD2 (6 bases). The CDR3 runs 16 residues. V was cut by 0 bases and J by 6 bases, with 15 bases left in between. Germline V gene sequence: CDR1 MNHNS, CDR2 SASEGT. The CDR3 loop is CASSEARLASLNEQFF. CDR3 bases: TGTGCCAGCAGTGAAGCTCGGCTAGCGAGCCTCAATGAGCAGTTCTTC.